This T cell receptor (beta chain) was documented in a study of CXCR3-negative and CXCR3-positive naive CD8 T cells. In the study overall: The dataset comprises about 150 million TRB reads in total, with about 1.5 +/- 0.3 million reads per library. Study-level findings and limits: Comparison of naive CXCR3-negative and CXCR3-positive cells revealed similar TRBV-TRBJ usage, while memory cells differed. Memory CD8+ cells showed much lower diversity, while both naive subsets displayed comparably high diversity. Post-cryopreservation CXCR3 expression was partly diminished, and the bulk of assays employed fresh PBMCs.

UMI-labeled 5' RACE yielded the TRB cDNA libraries. After re-calling the 5' RACE reads, TCRdb lists one entry per CDR3 protein, DNA absent. The specimen's table records about 53,000 distinct CDR3 sequences. The CDR3 contains 12 residues. On this clonotype: Its target is unknown.

This clonotype originated in a human donor in good health. Some clones in this sample may be carry-over from other donors' samples. The specimen sequenced was naive CXCR3- CD8+ T cells from blood. Sample subset: CD45RO-CCR7+CD27+CD95- naive CD8+ T cells lacking CXCR3 (TNR3-). The genes are TRBV12-3 or TRBV12-4 and TRBJ2-7; TCRdb's D call, TRBD1, is unchecked because there is no DNA. The CDR3 reads CASRGGTYEQYF.